This T cell receptor beta chain comes out of a study of metastatic and nonmetastatic thyroid tumors. For the study at large: From malignant and benign thyroid patients, repertoires in blood and in tumor or nodule tissue were compared.

Each patient came to thyroid surgery without any prior treatment (of any kind). Study-level points and caveats: Relative to benign nodules, malignant thyroid tumors were reportedly characterized by significantly elevated TCR beta diversity in blood and tumor.

This clone was seen many times. Its matching antigen is unknown. The authors' processing: In papillary thyroid cancer, a distant-metastasis classifier was built using CDR3 differences across clinicopathological groups. MiXCR was used by TCRdb to re-call the PCR reads. TCRdb, rather than the study authors, made the V and J calls. In the table there are 25,000 to 35,000 clones, 10% to 13% of which are singletons. The receptor was derived from a female donor with papillary thyroid cancer or a benign thyroid nodule (not recorded which). Some clones in this sample may be carry-over from other donors' samples. Sequencing was performed on blood.

The CDR3 sequence: CSARGTFFYEQYF. CDR3 DNA sequence: TGCAGTGCTAGAGGGACATTTTTTTACGAGCAGTACTTC. This chain links TRBV20-1 with TRBJ2-7, with D possibly TRBD1 on 5 matching bases. From germline, CDR1 is DFQATT and CDR2 SNEGSKA (reference sequence). V shed 1 base and J shed 4 bases, with 11 bases lying between them. The CDR3 consists of 13 residues.